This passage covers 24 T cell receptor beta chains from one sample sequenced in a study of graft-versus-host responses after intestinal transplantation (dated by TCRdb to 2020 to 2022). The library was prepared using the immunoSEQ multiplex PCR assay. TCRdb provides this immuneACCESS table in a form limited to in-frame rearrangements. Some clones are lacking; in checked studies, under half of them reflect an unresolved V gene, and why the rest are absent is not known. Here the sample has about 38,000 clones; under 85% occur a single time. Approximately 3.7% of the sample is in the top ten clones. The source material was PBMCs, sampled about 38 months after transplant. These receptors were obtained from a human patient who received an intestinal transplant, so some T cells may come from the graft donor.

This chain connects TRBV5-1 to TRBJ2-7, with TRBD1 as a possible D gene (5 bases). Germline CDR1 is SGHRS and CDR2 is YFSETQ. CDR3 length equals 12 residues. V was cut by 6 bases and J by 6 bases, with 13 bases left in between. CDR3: CASNQGSREQYF. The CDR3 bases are TGCGCCAGCAACCAGGGTAGCCGCGAGCAGTACTTC.

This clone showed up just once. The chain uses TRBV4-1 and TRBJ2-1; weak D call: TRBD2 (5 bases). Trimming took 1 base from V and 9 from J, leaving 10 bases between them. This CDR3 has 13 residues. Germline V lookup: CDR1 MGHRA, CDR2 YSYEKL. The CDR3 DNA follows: TGCGCCAGCAGCCAAGTTGAAGGAGGTGAGCAGTTCTTC. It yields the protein CASSQVEGGEQFF.

The CDR3 loop reads CASIDRGRQGYTF. The CDR3, as DNA: TGTGCCAGCATTGACCGTGGGAGACAAGGCTACACCTTC. The chain couples TRBV6-1 to TRBJ1-2; D gene uncertain. The V end was cut by 7 bases, the J end by 8 bases, with 17 bases between. The CDR3 has 13 residues. CDR1 and CDR2 (germline): MNHNS, SASEGT.

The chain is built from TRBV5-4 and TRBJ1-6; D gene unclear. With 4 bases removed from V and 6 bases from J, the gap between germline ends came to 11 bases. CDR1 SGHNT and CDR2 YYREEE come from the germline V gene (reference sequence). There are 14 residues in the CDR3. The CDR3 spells CASSPGPLNSPLHF. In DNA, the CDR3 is TGTGCCAGCAGCCCGGGCCCCCTTAATTCACCCCTCCACTTT. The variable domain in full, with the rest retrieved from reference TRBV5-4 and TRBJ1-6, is ETGVTQSPTHLIKTRGQQVTLRCSSQSGHNTVSWYQQALGQGPQFIFQYYREEENGRGNFPPRFSGLQFPNYSSELNVNALELDDSALYLCASSPGPLNSPLHFGNGTRLTVT.

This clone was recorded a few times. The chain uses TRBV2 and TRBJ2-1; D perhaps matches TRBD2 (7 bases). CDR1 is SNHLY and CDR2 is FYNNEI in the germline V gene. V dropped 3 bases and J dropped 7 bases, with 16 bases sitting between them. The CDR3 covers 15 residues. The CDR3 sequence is CASSDEGEGLNEQFF. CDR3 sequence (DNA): TGTGCCAGCAGTGACGAGGGGGAGGGTTTAAATGAGCAGTTCTTC.

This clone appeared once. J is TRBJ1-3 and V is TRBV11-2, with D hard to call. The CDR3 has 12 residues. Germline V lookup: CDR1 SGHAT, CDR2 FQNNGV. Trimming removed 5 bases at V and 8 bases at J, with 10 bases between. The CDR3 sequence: CASSPQTYTIYF. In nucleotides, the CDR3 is TGTGCCAGCAGCCCTCAAACGTACACCATATATTTT.

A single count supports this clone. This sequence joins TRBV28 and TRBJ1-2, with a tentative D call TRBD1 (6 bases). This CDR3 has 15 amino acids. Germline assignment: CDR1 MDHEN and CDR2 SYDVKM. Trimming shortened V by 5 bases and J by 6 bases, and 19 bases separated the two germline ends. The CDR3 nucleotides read TGTGCCAGCAGTCCTGACCGAGAGGGGGACGATGGCTACACCTTC. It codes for CASSPDREGDDGYTF.

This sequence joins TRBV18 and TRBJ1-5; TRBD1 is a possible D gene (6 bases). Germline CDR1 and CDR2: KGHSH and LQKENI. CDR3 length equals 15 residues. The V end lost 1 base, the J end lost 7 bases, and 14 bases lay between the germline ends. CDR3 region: CASSPRGALGQPQHF. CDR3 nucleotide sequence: TGTGCCAGCTCACCACGGGGGGCGCTGGGCCAGCCCCAGCATTTT.

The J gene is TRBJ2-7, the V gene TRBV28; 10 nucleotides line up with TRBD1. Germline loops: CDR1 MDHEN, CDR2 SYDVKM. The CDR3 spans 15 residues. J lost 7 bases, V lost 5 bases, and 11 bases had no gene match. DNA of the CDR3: TGTGCCAGCAGTCCCCCCGGGACAGGGGCACGGGAGCAGTACTTC. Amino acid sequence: CASSPPGTGAREQYF.

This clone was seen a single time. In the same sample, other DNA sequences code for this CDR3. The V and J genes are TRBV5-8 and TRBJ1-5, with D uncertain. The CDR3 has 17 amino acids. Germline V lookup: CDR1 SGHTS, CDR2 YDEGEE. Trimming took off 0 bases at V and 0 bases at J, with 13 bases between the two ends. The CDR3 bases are TGTGCCAGCAGCTTGGGCCTCAACACTTATAGCAATCAGCCCCAGCATTTT. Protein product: CASSLGLNTYSNQPQHF.

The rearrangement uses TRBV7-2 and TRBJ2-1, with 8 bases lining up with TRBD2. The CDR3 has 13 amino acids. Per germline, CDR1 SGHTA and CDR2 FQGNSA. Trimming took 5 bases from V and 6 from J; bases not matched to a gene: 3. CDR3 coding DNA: TGTGCCAGCAGCACGGGGACTAGCAATGAGCAGTTCTTC. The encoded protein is CASSTGTSNEQFF.

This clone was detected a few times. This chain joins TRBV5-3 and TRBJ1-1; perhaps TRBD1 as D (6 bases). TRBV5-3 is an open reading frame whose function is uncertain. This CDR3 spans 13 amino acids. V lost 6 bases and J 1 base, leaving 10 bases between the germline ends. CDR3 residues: CARTQGKNTEAFF. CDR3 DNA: TGTGCCAGAACCCAGGGGAAGAACACTGAAGCTTTCTTT.

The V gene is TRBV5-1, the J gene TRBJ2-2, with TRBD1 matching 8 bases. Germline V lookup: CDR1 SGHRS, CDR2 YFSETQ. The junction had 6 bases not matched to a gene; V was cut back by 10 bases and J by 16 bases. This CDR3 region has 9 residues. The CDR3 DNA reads TGCGCCTCGACAGGGGATCGGTTTTTT. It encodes CASTGDRFF.

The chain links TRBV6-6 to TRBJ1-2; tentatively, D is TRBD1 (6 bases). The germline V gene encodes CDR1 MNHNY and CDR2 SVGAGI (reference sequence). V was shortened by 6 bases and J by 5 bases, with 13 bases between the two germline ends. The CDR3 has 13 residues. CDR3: CASRSKGVYGYTF. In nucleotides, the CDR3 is TGTGCCAGCAGATCGAAGGGGGTTTATGGCTACACCTTC.

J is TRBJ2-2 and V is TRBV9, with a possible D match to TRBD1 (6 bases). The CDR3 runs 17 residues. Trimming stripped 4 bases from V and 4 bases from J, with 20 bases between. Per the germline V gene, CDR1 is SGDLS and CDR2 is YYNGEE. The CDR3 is CASSFVPTRGGTGELFF. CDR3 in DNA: TGTGCCAGCAGCTTCGTTCCAACCAGGGGTGGCACCGGGGAGCTGTTTTTT.

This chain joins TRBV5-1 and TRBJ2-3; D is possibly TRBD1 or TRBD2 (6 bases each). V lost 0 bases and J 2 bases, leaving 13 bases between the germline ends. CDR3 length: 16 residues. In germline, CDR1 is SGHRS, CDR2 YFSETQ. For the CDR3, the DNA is TGCGCCAGCAGCTTGGAAGGGGGGCGGGTCACAGATACGCAGTATTTT. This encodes CASSLEGGRVTDTQYF.

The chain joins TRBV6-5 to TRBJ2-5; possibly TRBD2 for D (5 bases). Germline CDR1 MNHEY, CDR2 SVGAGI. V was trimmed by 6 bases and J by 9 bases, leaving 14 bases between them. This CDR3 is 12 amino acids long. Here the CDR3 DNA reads TGTGCCAGCAGCACGGGATCGGCGGCCCAGTACTTC. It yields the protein CASSTGSAAQYF.

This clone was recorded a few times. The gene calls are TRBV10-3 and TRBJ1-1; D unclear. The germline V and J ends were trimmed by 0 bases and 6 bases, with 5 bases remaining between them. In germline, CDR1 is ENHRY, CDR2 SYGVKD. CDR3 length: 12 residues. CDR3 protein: CAISESKAEAFF. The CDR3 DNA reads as TGTGCCATCAGTGAGTCGAAGGCTGAAGCTTTCTTT.

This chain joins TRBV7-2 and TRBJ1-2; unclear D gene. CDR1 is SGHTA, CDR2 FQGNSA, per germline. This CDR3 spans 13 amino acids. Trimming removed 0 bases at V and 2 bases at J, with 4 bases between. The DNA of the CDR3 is TGTGCCAGCAGCTTAGCAGGGAACTATGGCTACACCTTC. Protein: CASSLAGNYGYTF.

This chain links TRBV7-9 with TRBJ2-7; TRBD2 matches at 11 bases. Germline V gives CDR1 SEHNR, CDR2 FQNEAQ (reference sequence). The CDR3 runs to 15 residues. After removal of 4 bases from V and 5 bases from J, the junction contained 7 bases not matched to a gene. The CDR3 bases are TGTGCCAGCAGCTCACTAGCGGGAGTCATCCACGAGCAGTACTTC. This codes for CASSSLAGVIHEQYF.

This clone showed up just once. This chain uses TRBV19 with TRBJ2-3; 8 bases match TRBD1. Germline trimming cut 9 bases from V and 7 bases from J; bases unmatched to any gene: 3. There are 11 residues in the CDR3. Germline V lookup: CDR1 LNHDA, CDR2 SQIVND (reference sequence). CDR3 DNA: TGTGCCAGCAGGACAGGGAATACGCAGTATTTT. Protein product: CASRTGNTQYF.

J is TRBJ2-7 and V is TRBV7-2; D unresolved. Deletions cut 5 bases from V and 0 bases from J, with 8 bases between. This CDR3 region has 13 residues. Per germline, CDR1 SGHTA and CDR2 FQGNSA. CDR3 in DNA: TGTGCCAGCAGCCGATTCAACTCCTACGAGCAGTACTTC. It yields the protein CASSRFNSYEQYF.

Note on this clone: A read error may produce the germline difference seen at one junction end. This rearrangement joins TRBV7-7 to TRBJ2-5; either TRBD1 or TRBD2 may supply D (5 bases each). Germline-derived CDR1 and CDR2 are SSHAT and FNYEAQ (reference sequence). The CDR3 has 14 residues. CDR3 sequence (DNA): TGTGCTAGCAGCTTGGGGACCGTAGGGGAGACCCAGTACTTC. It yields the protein CASSLGTVGETQYF.

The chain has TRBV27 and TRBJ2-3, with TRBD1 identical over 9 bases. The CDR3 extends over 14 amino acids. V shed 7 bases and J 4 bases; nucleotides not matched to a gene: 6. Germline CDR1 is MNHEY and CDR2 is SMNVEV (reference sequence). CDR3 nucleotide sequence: TGTGCCAGCATGGGGACAGGGTATTCAGATACGCAGTATTTT. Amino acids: CASMGTGYSDTQYF.